These T cell receptor beta chains were read from a single sample in a study of blood T cells in healthy people across ages. Each CDR3 protein gets one entry after TCRdb re-called the 5' RACE reads with MiXCR. The sample contains 800,000 to 900,000 distinct CDR3 sequences, approximately 59% of which appear only once. The sample taken for sequencing was blood. These receptors came from a man aged 25-40 years in good health. Each CDR3 is given with its conserved first and last residue. Each record gives: CDR3 DNA, CDR3 protein, V gene, J gene, clone size, D gene. A D gene is named only where the DNA matches it firmly. The size field is filled for only some rows; it gives once, few, many or a size class.

CDR3 DNA: TGTGCCAGCAGTTACTCAGGCTCGGGGGCCAACGTCCTGACTTTC
CDR3 protein: CASSYSGSGANVLTF
V gene: TRBV6-5
J gene: TRBJ2-6
clone size: many
D gene: NA

CDR3 DNA: TGTACCAGCTCACCACAGACTAGATCCTACAATGAGCAGTTCTTC
CDR3 protein: CTSSPQTRSYNEQFF
V gene: TRBV18
J gene: TRBJ2-1
clone size: NA
D gene: NA

CDR3 DNA: TGTGCCAGCAGTCTGGTACATGACGCAGGGGGAGCCTCCAATGAGCAGTTCTTC
CDR3 protein: CASSLVHDAGGASNEQFF
V gene: TRBV6-1
J gene: TRBJ2-1
clone size: few
D gene: TRBD1

CDR3 DNA: TGCGCCAGCAGCCTTCGGGAGATGAGGCAGCCCCAGCATTTT
CDR3 protein: CASSLREMRQPQHF
V gene: TRBV4-1
J gene: TRBJ1-5
clone size: NA
D gene: NA

CDR3 DNA: TGCGCCAGCAGCCGGGGACGCTGGGATTCACCCCTCCACTTT
CDR3 protein: CASSRGRWDSPLHF
V gene: TRBV5-1
J gene: TRBJ1-6
clone size: NA
D gene: NA

CDR3 DNA: TGTGCCAGCAGCTTAACCCTCACGACCTTTTATGGCTACACCTTC
CDR3 protein: CASSLTLTTFYGYTF
V gene: TRBV7-2
J gene: TRBJ1-2
clone size: NA
D gene: NA

CDR3 DNA: TGTGCCAGCAGCGTAGGCACGCACTCTGGAAACACCATATATTTT
CDR3 protein: CASSVGTHSGNTIYF
V gene: TRBV9
J gene: TRBJ1-3
clone size: NA
D gene: NA

CDR3 DNA: TGTGCCAGCAGCTCCGGCTGGGGGGCCACTGAAGCTTTCTTT
CDR3 protein: CASSSGWGATEAFF
V gene: TRBV7-2
J gene: TRBJ1-1
clone size: NA
D gene: NA

CDR3 DNA: TGCGCCAGCACCGAAAATCCGGGGGCTAACTATGGCTACACCTTC
CDR3 protein: CASTENPGANYGYTF
V gene: TRBV10-2
J gene: TRBJ1-2
clone size: NA
D gene: NA

CDR3 DNA: TGTGCCAGCAGTGCCTCAGGGAGCTCCTATAATTCACCCCTCCACTTT
CDR3 protein: CASSASGSSYNSPLHF
V gene: TRBV27
J gene: TRBJ1-6
clone size: NA
D gene: NA

CDR3 DNA: TGTGCCACCAGTGCCTTAACAGGGTCTAACACCGGGGAGCTGTTTTTT
CDR3 protein: CATSALTGSNTGELFF
V gene: TRBV24-1
J gene: TRBJ2-2
clone size: NA
D gene: NA

CDR3 DNA: TGCGCCAGCAGCTCCCGGCAGGGACTCTACGAGCAGTACTTC
CDR3 protein: CASSSRQGLYEQYF
V gene: TRBV5-1
J gene: TRBJ2-7
clone size: NA
D gene: NA

CDR3 DNA: TGTGCCAGCAGCTCGGGACGGGTGAAGTATTTT
CDR3 protein: CASSSGRVKYF
V gene: TRBV7-2
J gene: TRBJ2-3
clone size: many
D gene: NA

CDR3 DNA: TGTGCCAGCAGTTCCGGGTGGTCCGAGCAGTACTTC
CDR3 protein: CASSSGWSEQYF
V gene: TRBV27
J gene: TRBJ2-7
clone size: NA
D gene: NA

CDR3 DNA: TGCGCCAGCAGAAGAGGCACAGATACGCAGTATTTT
CDR3 protein: CASRRGTDTQYF
V gene: TRBV5-1
J gene: TRBJ2-3
clone size: few
D gene: NA

CDR3 DNA: TGTGCCAGCAGCCCTCATGGGCTATACGAGCAGTACTTC
CDR3 protein: CASSPHGLYEQYF
V gene: TRBV28
J gene: TRBJ2-7
clone size: NA
D gene: NA

CDR3 DNA: TGTGCCAGCAGTTACCCTCAGAGGAGTAGCGGCTACACCTTC
CDR3 protein: CASSYPQRSSGYTF
V gene: TRBV6-6
J gene: TRBJ1-2
clone size: NA
D gene: NA

CDR3 DNA: TGCGCCAGCAGCCAAGTGGGAGAAAACTACGAGCAGTACTTC
CDR3 protein: CASSQVGENYEQYF
V gene: TRBV4-1
J gene: TRBJ2-7
clone size: few
D gene: NA

CDR3 DNA: TGTGCCAGCAGTGAAGCGGGCGGGGCGTCCTACGAGCAGTACTTC
CDR3 protein: CASSEAGGASYEQYF
V gene: TRBV2
J gene: TRBJ2-7
clone size: NA
D gene: NA

CDR3 DNA: TGTGCCAGCAGCTTAGGGGGAGGGGGCCACAAGGAGCAGTTCTTC
CDR3 protein: CASSLGGGGHKEQFF
V gene: TRBV7-2
J gene: TRBJ2-1
clone size: few
D gene: NA

CDR3 DNA: TGTGCCAGCAGCTTAGGGCGGGGAGCGAACACCGGGGAGCCGTTTTTT
CDR3 protein: CASSLGRGANTGEPFF
V gene: TRBV7-2
J gene: TRBJ2-2
clone size: NA
D gene: NA

CDR3 DNA: TGTGCCAGCAGCTTAGTAGGCGGTGGGGTCTTTAAGACCCAGTACTTC
CDR3 protein: CASSLVGGGVFKTQYF
V gene: TRBV7-9
J gene: TRBJ2-5
clone size: NA
D gene: NA

CDR3 DNA: TGTGCCACCAGCATAGGGAGGACCGGGGAGCTGTTTTTT
CDR3 protein: CATSIGRTGELFF
V gene: TRBV15
J gene: TRBJ2-2
clone size: once
D gene: NA

CDR3 DNA: TGTGCCAGCAGCTGGGAGCGGGCGAATGAGCAGTTCTTC
CDR3 protein: CASSWERANEQFF
V gene: TRBV7-9
J gene: TRBJ2-1
clone size: NA
D gene: NA

CDR3 DNA: TGTGCCAGCAGCCCCCTGACTAGTATCAGGCAGAAGACCCAGTACTTC
CDR3 protein: CASSPLTSIRQKTQYF
V gene: TRBV6-6
J gene: TRBJ2-5
clone size: few
D gene: NA

CDR3 DNA: TGTGCCAGCAGGGAGCAGGGGAAGTGGGTCGGCGAGCAGTACTTC
CDR3 protein: CASREQGKWVGEQYF
V gene: TRBV6-5
J gene: TRBJ2-7
clone size: NA
D gene: NA

CDR3 DNA: TGCGCCAGCAGCCCGCAGACAGGGACCCATGGCTACACCTTC
CDR3 protein: CASSPQTGTHGYTF
V gene: TRBV5-1
J gene: TRBJ1-2
clone size: few
D gene: TRBD1

CDR3 DNA: TGTGCCACCAGTGATGCGGGGGGGGTTTACAATGAGCAGTTCTTC
CDR3 protein: CATSDAGGVYNEQFF
V gene: TRBV24-1
J gene: TRBJ2-1
clone size: NA
D gene: TRBD2

CDR3 DNA: TGTGCCAGCAGCGTGACAAGCGGTACTGAGCAGTTCTTC
CDR3 protein: CASSVTSGTEQFF
V gene: TRBV5-5
J gene: TRBJ2-1
clone size: few
D gene: NA

CDR3 DNA: TGCGCCAGCCGACTAGCGGGGGGTCAAGAGACCCAGTACTTC
CDR3 protein: CASRLAGGQETQYF
V gene: TRBV5-1
J gene: TRBJ2-5
clone size: NA
D gene: TRBD2

CDR3 DNA: TGTGCCAGCAGCCAAGGGATTTCCTACGAGCAGTACTTC
CDR3 protein: CASSQGISYEQYF
V gene: TRBV3-1
J gene: TRBJ2-7
clone size: NA
D gene: NA

CDR3 DNA: TGTGCCAGCAGCCTCAACAGGGTTTCTAATGAAAAACTGTTTTTT
CDR3 protein: CASSLNRVSNEKLFF
V gene: TRBV7-2
J gene: TRBJ1-4
clone size: NA
D gene: NA

CDR3 DNA: TGTGCCAGCAGTTTGGGAGAAGAGACCCAGTTCTTC
CDR3 protein: CASSLGEETQFF
V gene: TRBV12-3/TRBV12-4
J gene: TRBJ2-1
clone size: NA
D gene: NA

CDR3 DNA: TGTGCCAGCAGCTCGACCGGGGGGGGGTACGAGCAGTACTTC
CDR3 protein: CASSSTGGGYEQYF
V gene: TRBV7-9
J gene: TRBJ2-7
clone size: NA
D gene: TRBD2

CDR3 DNA: TGTGCCAGCAGCTTAGGACTAGCGGGGAGCGAGCAGTACTTC
CDR3 protein: CASSLGLAGSEQYF
V gene: TRBV11-1
J gene: TRBJ2-7
clone size: NA
D gene: TRBD2

CDR3 DNA: TGTGCCATCAGTGGACAGGGGGGCGCCTACGAGCAGTACTTC
CDR3 protein: CAISGQGGAYEQYF
V gene: TRBV10-3
J gene: TRBJ2-7
clone size: NA
D gene: TRBD1

CDR3 DNA: TGCAGTGCTAGTGTCGCCCCCGATGTGGAGACCCAGTACTTC
CDR3 protein: CSASVAPDVETQYF
V gene: TRBV20-1
J gene: TRBJ2-5
clone size: NA
D gene: NA

CDR3 DNA: TGTGCCAGCAGCGTCCGGGACAGCTACACTGAAGCTTTCTTT
CDR3 protein: CASSVRDSYTEAFF
V gene: TRBV7-2
J gene: TRBJ1-1
clone size: NA
D gene: TRBD1

CDR3 DNA: TGTGCCAGCAGTGAAAGGACTAGCGGCAGGGTGGGGACCCAGTACTTC
CDR3 protein: CASSERTSGRVGTQYF
V gene: TRBV6-1
J gene: TRBJ2-5
clone size: NA
D gene: TRBD2

CDR3 DNA: TGTGCCAGCAGACAGGGGTTTTCGGGAGAGACCCAGTACTTC
CDR3 protein: CASRQGFSGETQYF
V gene: TRBV7-2
J gene: TRBJ2-5
clone size: many
D gene: TRBD1

CDR3 DNA: TGCAGTGCTAGAGTGGGGAACTTCCCTAGCCATGAGCAGTTCTTC
CDR3 protein: CSARVGNFPSHEQFF
V gene: TRBV20-1
J gene: TRBJ2-1
clone size: NA
D gene: NA

CDR3 DNA: TGTGCCAGCAGTTCCGAGCGGGGGGGATCCTACGAGCAGTACTTC
CDR3 protein: CASSSERGGSYEQYF
V gene: TRBV21-1
J gene: TRBJ2-7
clone size: NA
D gene: NA

CDR3 DNA: TGCAGCGTACCAGGGACAGGGGCGCCCGGTGAGCAGTTCTTC
CDR3 protein: CSVPGTGAPGEQFF
V gene: TRBV29-1
J gene: TRBJ2-1
clone size: NA
D gene: TRBD1

CDR3 DNA: TGTGCCATCAGTGAGGGGACAACAGATACGCAGTATTTT
CDR3 protein: CAISEGTTDTQYF
V gene: TRBV10-3
J gene: TRBJ2-3
clone size: NA
D gene: NA

CDR3 DNA: TGTGCCAGCAGCCAGGGGGAGTATAGCAATCAGCCCCAGCATTTT
CDR3 protein: CASSQGEYSNQPQHF
V gene: TRBV5-5
J gene: TRBJ1-5
clone size: NA
D gene: TRBD1